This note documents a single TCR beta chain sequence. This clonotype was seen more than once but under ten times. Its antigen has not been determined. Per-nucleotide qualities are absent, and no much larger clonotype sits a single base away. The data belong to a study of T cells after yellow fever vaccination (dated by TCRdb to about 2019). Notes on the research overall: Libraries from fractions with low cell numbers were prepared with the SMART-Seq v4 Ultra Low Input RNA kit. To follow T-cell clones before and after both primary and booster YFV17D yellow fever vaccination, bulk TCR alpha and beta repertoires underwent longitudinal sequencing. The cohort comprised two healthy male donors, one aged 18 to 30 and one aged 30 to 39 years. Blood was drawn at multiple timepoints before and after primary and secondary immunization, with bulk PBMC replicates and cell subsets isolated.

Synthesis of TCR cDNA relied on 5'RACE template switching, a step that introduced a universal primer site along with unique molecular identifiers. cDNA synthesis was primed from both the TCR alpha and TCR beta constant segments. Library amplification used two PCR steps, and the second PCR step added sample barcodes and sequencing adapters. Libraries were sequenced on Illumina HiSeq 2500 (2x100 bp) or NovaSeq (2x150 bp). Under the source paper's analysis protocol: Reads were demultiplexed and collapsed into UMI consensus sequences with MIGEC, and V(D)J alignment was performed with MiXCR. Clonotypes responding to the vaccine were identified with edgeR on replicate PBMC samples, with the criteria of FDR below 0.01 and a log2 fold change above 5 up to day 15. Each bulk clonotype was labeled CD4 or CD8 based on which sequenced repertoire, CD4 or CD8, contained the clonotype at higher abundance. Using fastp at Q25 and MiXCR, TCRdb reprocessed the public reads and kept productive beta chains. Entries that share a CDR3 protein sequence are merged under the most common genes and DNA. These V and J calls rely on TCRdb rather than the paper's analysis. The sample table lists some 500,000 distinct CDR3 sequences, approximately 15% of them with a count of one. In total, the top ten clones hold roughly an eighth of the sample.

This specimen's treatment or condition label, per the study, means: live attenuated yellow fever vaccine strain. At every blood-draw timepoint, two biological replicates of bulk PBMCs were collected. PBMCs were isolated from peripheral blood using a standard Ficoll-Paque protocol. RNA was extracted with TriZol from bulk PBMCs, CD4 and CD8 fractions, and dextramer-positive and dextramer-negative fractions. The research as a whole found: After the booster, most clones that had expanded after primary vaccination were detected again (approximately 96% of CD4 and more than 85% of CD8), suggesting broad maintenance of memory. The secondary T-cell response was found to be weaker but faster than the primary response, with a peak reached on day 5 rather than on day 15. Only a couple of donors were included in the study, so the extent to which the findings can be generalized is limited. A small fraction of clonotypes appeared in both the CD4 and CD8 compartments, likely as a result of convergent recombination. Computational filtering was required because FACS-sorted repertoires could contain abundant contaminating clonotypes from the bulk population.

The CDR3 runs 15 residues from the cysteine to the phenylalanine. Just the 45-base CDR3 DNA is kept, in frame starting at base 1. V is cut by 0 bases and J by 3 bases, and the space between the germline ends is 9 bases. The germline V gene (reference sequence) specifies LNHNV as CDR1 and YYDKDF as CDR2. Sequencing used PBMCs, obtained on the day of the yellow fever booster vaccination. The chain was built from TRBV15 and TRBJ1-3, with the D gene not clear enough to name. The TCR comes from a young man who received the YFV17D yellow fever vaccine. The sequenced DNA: TGTGCCACCAGCAGAGAAGCGGCACTTGGAAACACCATATATTTT. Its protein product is CATSREAALGNTIYF.